This T cell receptor (beta chain) stems from a study of regulatory T cells in long-lasting Graves disease. Researchers made TCR beta libraries by using iRepertoire HTBI primers and running Arm-PCR on CDR3 regions. TCRdb re-called the multiplex PCR reads with MiXCR, one entry per CDR3 protein. Among 350,000 to 500,000 distinct CDR3 sequences listed, less than 20% were seen once. This CDR3 region has 17 residues. Trimming removed 6 bases from V and 0 bases from J, with 19 bases in between. Germline loops: CDR1 MNHNS, CDR2 SASEGT. Study-wide results and caveats: Persistent cases of Graves' showed reduced TCR diversity relative to newly diagnosed patients. TRBV28, TRBJ1-2 and TRBJ2-5 were segments that persistent disease favored.

Time point meaning: newly diagnosed GD, antithyroid drugs for less than 3 months. There was RNA extracted from PBMCs, and the TCR library was made from it. This clonotype was detected many times. What it binds is not known. This sample also belongs to another study, concerning T cells in Graves' hyperthyroidism and ophthalmopathy. This second study notes: Patients with uncontrolled infections, other autoimmune diseases, pregnancy or lactation were excluded. The study used the HTBI primer set for a first-round RT-PCR of the TCR CDR3.

This TCR came from a woman aged 18-30 years with Graves disease. This chain connects TRBV6-1 to TRBJ2-3, with D maybe TRBD2 (5 bases). Sequencing used peripheral blood mononuclear cells (PBMCs), obtained at new diagnosis, from a patient treated with antithyroid drugs. The CDR3 here is CASRWSSSPTSTDTQYF. The CDR3 bases are TGTGCCAGCAGATGGTCTAGCAGTCCTACTAGCACAGATACGCAGTATTTT.